A selection of T cell receptor beta chains follows, all from one sample in a study of STAT5B mutations in CD4+ large granular lymphocyte leukemia. Clones were read by immunoSEQ multiplex PCR, and TCRdb kept only the in-frame ones, dropping some. The sample lists about 33,000 clones, 81% occurring once. The sequenced sample consisted of CD4+ T cells from blood buffy coats. These receptors originate from a human donor in good health. The CDR3 runs from the conserved cysteine through the conserved F or W.

v_call	j_call	cdr3_aa
TRBV6-5	TRBJ2-2	CASSSHRGGATGELFF
TRBV19	TRBJ1-5	CASSIEGMQPQHF
TRBV4-1	TRBJ2-6	CASSQEAGGRFSGANVLTF
TRBV6-5	TRBJ1-1	CASSGGAKAFF
TRBV5-6	TRBJ2-3	CASSLQLTSTDTQYF
TRBV28	TRBJ1-3	CASSFPPPGNTIYF
TRBV28	TRBJ2-7	CASSFLKLAGGSTLQYF
TRBV28	TRBJ1-2	CASSSTPHYNYGYTF
TRBV28	TRBJ1-3	CASSLSGRGNTIYF
TRBV27	TRBJ2-1	CASSPRAGLGNEQFF
TRBV5-1	TRBJ2-7	CASSGGDSYEQYF
TRBV6-6	TRBJ2-7	CASSYSGTDYYEQYF
TRBV28	TRBJ1-6	CASIPYEGGSPLHF
TRBV4-1	TRBJ2-1	CASSQEGIETNEQFF
TRBV7-9	TRBJ1-4	CASSLGRESGEKLFF
TRBV4-1	TRBJ2-7	CASSLLPGLEQYF
TRBV4-2	TRBJ2-7	CASSQGQGESSYEQYF
TRBV7-9	TRBJ1-3	CASSARTAYSGNTIYF
TRBV5-1	TRBJ2-7	CASSAGTGRYF
TRBV7-2	TRBJ2-3	CASSAVAGGFTDTQYF
TRBV7-9	TRBJ1-3	CASSSTQGSGNTIYF
TRBV15	TRBJ1-2	CATSRDWGNYGYTF
TRBV18	TRBJ2-1	CASSRLAGGNNEQFF
TRBV28	TRBJ2-3	CASSWTWTDAGTDTQYF
TRBV7-8	TRBJ1-1	CASRKDWGLGNTEAFF
TRBV21-1	TRBJ2-3	CASSTPGTSGSVTDTQYF
TRBV7-8	TRBJ2-7	CASSLVPGAGYEQYF
TRBV5-1	TRBJ2-3	CASSLDQGVTDTQYF
TRBV6-5	TRBJ2-3	CASMTGLTDTQYF
TRBV28	TRBJ1-2	CASSLWLSYGYTF
TRBV11-2	TRBJ2-4	CASSSTPTGPGHIQYF
TRBV7-9	TRBJ2-7	CASSLGPSDEQYF
TRBV5-1	TRBJ2-3	CASSLSPTGLDTQYF
TRBV25-1	TRBJ2-2	CASSSTGGKTGELFF
TRBV28	TRBJ2-1	CASSSIGTGGLNEQFF
TRBV5-6	TRBJ2-7	CASIFDRDYYEQYF
TRBV7-9	TRBJ1-2	CASSFWDSERSNYGYTF
TRBV7-8	TRBJ2-7	CASSLASTSVSYEQYF
TRBV28	TRBJ1-5	CASSWSGNQPQHF
TRBV4-2	TRBJ2-1	CASSQGAGGTEQFF
TRBV13	TRBJ2-3	CASSLFVGPRDTQYF
TRBV6-5	-	CASRRQGADEQYF
TRBV5-6	TRBJ2-7	CASSLSQPGDEQYF
TRBV21-1	TRBJ2-7	CASSADDSSYEQYF
TRBV25-1	TRBJ2-7	CASSWDGPYEQYF
TRBV29-1	TRBJ1-1	CSGRRSNTEAFF
TRBV9	TRBJ2-1	CASSVAISGRYNEQFF
TRBV28	TRBJ1-2	CASSFGGGYGYTF